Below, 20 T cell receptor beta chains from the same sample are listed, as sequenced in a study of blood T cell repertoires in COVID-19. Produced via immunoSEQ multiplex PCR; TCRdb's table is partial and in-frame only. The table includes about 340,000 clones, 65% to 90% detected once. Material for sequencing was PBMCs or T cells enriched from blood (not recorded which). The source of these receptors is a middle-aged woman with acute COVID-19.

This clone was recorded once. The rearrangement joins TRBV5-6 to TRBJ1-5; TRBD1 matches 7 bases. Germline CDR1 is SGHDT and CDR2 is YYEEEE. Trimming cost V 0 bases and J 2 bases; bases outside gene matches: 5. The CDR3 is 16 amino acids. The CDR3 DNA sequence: TGTGCCAGCAGCTTGGGCAGAGGGACAGGCAATCAGCCCCAGCATTTT. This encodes CASSLGRGTGNQPQHF.

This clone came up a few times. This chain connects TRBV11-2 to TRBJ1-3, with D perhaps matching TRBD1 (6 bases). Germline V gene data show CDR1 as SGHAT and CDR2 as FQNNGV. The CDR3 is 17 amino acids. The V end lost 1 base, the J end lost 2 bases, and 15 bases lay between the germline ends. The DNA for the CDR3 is TGTGCCAGCAGCTTAGTGGTCGGGGGGGCCACTGGAAACACCATATATTTT. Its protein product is CASSLVVGGATGNTIYF.

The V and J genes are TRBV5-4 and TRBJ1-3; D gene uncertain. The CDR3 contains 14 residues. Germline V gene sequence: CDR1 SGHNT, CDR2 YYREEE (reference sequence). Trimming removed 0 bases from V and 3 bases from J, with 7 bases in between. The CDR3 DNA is TGTGCCAGCAGCTTGGAGGGAGGTGGAAACACCATATATTTT. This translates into CASSLEGGGNTIYF.

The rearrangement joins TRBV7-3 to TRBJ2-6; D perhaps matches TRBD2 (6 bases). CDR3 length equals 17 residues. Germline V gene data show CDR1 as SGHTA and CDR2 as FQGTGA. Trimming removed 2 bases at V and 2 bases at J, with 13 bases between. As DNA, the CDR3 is TGTGCCAGCAGCTTATCACGGGGAGGCACTGGGGCCAACGTCCTGACTTTC. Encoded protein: CASSLSRGGTGANVLTF.

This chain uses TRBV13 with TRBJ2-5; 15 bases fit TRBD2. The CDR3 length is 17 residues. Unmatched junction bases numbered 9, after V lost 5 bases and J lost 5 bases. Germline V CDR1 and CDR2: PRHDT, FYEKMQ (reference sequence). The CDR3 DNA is TGTGCCAGCAGCCCCCGGACTAGCGGGAGGGCGGGTGAGACCCAGTACTTC. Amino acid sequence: CASSPRTSGRAGETQYF.

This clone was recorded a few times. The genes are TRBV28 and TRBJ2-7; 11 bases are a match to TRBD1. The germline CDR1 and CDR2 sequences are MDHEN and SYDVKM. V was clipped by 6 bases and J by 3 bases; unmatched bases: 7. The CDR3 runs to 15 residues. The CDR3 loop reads CASSRGTGGFYEQYF. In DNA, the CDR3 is TGTGCCAGCAGCAGAGGGACAGGGGGTTTCTACGAGCAGTACTTC. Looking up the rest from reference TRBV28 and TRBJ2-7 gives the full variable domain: DVKVTQSSRYLVKRTGEKVFLECVQDMDHENMFWYRQDPGLGLRLIYFSYDVKMKEKGDIPEGYSVSREKKERFSLILESASTNQTSMYLCASSRGTGGFYEQYFGPGTRLTVT.

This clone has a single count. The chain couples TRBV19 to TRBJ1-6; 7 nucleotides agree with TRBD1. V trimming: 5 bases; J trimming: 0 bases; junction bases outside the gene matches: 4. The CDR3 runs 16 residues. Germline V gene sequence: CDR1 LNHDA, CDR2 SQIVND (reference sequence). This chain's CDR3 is CASSAGGSSYNSPLHF. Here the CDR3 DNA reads TGTGCCAGTAGTGCAGGGGGAAGCTCCTATAATTCACCCCTCCACTTT.

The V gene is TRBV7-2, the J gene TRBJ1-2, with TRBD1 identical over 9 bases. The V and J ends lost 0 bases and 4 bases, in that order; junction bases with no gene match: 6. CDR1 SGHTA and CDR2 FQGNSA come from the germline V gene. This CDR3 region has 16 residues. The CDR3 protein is CASSLALQGAFYGYTF. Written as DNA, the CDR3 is TGTGCCAGCAGCTTAGCTCTACAGGGGGCCTTCTATGGCTACACCTTC.

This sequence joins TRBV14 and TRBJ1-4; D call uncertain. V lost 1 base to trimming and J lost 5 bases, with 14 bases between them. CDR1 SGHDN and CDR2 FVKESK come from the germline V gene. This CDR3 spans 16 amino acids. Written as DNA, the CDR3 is TGTGCCAGCAGCCAAGGATCAATGTACTCAAATGAAAAACTGTTTTTT. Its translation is CASSQGSMYSNEKLFF.

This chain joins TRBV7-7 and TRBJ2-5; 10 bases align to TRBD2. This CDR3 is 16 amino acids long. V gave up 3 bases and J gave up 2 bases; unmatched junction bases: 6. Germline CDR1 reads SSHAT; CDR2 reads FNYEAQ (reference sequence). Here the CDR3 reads CASSLGLAGGQETQYF. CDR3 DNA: TGTGCCAGCAGCTTGGGATTAGCGGGGGGACAAGAGACCCAGTACTTC.

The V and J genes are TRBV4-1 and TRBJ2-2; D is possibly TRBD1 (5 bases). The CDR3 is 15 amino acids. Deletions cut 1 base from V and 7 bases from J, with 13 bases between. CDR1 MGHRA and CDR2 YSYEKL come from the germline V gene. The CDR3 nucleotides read TGCGCCAGCAGCCAAGGGGGCATTATTAGCGGGGAGCTGTTTTTT. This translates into CASSQGGIISGELFF.

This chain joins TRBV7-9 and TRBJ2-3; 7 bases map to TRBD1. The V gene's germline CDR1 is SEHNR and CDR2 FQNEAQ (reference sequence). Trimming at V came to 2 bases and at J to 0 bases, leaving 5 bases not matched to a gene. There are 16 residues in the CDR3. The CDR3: CASSLSTGVSTDTQYF. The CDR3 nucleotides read TGTGCCAGCAGCTTAAGTACAGGGGTTAGCACAGATACGCAGTATTTT.

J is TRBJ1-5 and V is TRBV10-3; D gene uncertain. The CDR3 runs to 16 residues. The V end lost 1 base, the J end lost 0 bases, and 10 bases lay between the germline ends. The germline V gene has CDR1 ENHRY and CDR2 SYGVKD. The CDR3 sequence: CAISEFTESSNQPQHF. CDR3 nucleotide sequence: TGTGCCATCAGTGAGTTTACAGAGTCTAGCAATCAGCCCCAGCATTTT.

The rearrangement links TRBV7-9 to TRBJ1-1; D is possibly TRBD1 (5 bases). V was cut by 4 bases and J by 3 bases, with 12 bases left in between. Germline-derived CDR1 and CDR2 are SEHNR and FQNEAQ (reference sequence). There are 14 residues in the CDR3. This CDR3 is CASSSQERDTEAFF. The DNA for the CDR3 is TGTGCCAGCAGCTCACAGGAGCGTGACACTGAAGCTTTCTTT.

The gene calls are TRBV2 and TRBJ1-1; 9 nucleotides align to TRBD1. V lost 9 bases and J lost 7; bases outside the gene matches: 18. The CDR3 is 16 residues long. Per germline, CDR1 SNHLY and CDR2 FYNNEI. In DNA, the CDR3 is TGTGCCAGTCAACCGGGACAGGGACCCGTTGGGGGTGAAGCTTTCTTT. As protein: CASQPGQGPVGGEAFF.

The CDR3 DNA reads TGCAGTGCTAGTAAAAGACTTGAAGAGACCCAGTACTTC. Amino acid sequence: CSASKRLEETQYF. V usage is TRBV20-1 and J usage is TRBJ2-5; D is undetermined. Trimming took 3 bases from V and 3 from J, leaving 11 bases between them. The germline gives CDR1 DFQATT, CDR2 SNEGSKA (reference sequence). This CDR3 is built from 13 residues.

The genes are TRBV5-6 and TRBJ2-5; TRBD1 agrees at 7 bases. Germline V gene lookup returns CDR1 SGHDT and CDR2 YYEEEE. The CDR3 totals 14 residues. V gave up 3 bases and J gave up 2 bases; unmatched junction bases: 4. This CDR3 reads CASSSSGGQETQYF. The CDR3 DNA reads TGTGCCAGCAGCTCCTCAGGGGGACAAGAGACCCAGTACTTC.

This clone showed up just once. The CDR3 loop is CASSPRHGGANYGYTF. CDR3 nucleotides: TGTGCCAGCAGCCCAAGGCATGGGGGCGCTAACTATGGCTACACCTTC. This sequence joins TRBV7-8 and TRBJ1-2; the D gene is possibly TRBD1 (6 bases). Germline CDR1 SGHVS, CDR2 FQNEAQ. Trimming left V 5 bases short and J 0 bases short, with 16 bases between. The CDR3 has 16 amino acids.

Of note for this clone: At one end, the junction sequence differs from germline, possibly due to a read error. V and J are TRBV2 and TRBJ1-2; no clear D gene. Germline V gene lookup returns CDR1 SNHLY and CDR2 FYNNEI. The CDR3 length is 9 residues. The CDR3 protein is CASSPGVAF. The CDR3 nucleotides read TGTGCCAGCAGTCCGGGAGTAGCCTTC.

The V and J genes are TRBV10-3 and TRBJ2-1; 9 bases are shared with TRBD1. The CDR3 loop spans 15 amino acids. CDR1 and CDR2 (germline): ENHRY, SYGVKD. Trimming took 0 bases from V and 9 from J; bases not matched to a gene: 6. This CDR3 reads CAISESGQGTGEQFF. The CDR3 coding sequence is TGTGCCATCAGTGAGTCGGGACAGGGTACGGGTGAGCAGTTCTTC.